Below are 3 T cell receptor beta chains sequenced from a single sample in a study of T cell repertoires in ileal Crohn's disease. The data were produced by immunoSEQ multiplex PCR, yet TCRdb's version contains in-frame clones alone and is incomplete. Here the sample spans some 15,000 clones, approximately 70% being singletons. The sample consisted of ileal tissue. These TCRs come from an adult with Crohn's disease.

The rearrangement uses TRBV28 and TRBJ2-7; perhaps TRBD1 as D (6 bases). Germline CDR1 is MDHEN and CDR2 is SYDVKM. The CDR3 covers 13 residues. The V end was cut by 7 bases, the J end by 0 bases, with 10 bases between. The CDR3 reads CASIDRNSYEQYF. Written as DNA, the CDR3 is TGTGCCAGCATCGACAGGAACTCCTACGAGCAGTACTTC.

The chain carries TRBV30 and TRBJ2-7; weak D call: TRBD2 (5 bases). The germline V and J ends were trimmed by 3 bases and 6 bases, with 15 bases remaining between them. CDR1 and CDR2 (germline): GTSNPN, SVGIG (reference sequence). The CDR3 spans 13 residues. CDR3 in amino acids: CAWRGVGVSEQYF. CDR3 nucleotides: TGTGCCTGGAGGGGAGTCGGGGTGTCCGAGCAGTACTTC.

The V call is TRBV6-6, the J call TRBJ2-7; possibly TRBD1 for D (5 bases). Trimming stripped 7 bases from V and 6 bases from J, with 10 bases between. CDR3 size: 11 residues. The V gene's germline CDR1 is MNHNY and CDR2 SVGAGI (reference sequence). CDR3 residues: CASIQGLEQYF. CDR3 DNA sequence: TGTGCCAGCATCCAGGGCCTCGAGCAGTACTTC.